The 12 T cell receptor beta chains below all came from one sample that was sequenced in a study of post-analysis software for immune sequencing data. Built from TCR beta cDNA, the libraries had unique molecular identifiers in them. TCRdb reprocessed the PCR reads with MiXCR, giving one entry per CDR3 protein. Of about 770,000 distinct CDR3 sequences in the sample, more than 45% were seen once. Their antigens remain unidentified. The study's findings and limits: Relative to controls, patients had a handful of TRBV segments at higher frequency, with TRBV5-6, TRBV5-1 and TRBV20-1 among these.

Sequencing was done on a sample of blood. The source is a girl aged 10-17 years with multiple sclerosis.

V usage is TRBV27 and J usage is TRBJ2-1, with 8 positions matching TRBD2. This CDR3 contains 14 residues. CDR1 is MNHEY and CDR2 is SMNVEV in the germline V gene (reference sequence). The ends lost 1 base at V and 8 bases at J; junction bases unmatched: 4. CDR3 DNA sequence: TGTGCCAGCAGTTTATTATCGGGGGGGGATGAGCAGTTCTTC. It is translated as CASSLLSGGDEQFF.

This clonotype was seen a few times. The gene calls are TRBV15 and TRBJ2-5; perhaps TRBD2 as D (5 bases). The CDR3 extends over 15 amino acids. The V gene's germline CDR1 is LNHNV and CDR2 YYDKDF (reference sequence). Trimming took off 0 bases at V and 4 bases at J, with 12 bases between the two ends. The CDR3 DNA reads TGTGCCACCAGCAGAGATGGGGTAGCGAGAGAGACCCAGTACTTC. Translation gives CATSRDGVARETQYF. The full variable domain, completed using reference TRBV15 and TRBJ2-5, is DAMVIQNPRYQVTQFGKPVTLSCSQTLNHNVMYWYQQKSSQAPKLLFHYYDKDFNNEADTPDNFQSRRPNTSFCFLDIRSPGLGDTAMYLCATSRDGVARETQYFGPGTRLLVL.

The chain couples TRBV12-3 or TRBV12-4 to TRBJ2-3; D ambiguous. The germline V and J ends were trimmed by 3 bases and 0 bases, with 13 bases remaining between them. CDR3 length equals 16 residues. Here the CDR3 DNA reads TGTGCCAGCAGTTTCCGGGCCGACCCAAGCACAGATACGCAGTATTTT. The encoded protein is CASSFRADPSTDTQYF.

V is TRBV7-2 and J is TRBJ2-3, with 8 bases lining up with TRBD1. The ends lost 5 bases at V and 8 bases at J; junction bases unmatched: 9. CDR1 and CDR2 (germline): SGHTA, FQGNSA. This CDR3 region has 14 residues. The CDR3 region has the DNA TGTGCCAGCAGCGCGAGACAGGGGCGGGGTACGCAGTATTTT. Its translation: CASSARQGRGTQYF.

This clonotype has more than one count but fewer than ten. V usage is TRBV9 and J usage is TRBJ2-3; a weak D match, TRBD1 (6 bases). Trimming pared 0 bases from V and 3 bases from J, leaving 11 bases between. This CDR3 spans 15 amino acids. Looked up from germline, CDR1 is SGDLS and CDR2 is YYNGEE. CDR3 protein: CASSVGGGLTDTQYF. DNA of the CDR3: TGTGCCAGCAGCGTAGGAGGGGGTTTGACAGATACGCAGTATTTT.

CDR3 sequence reads: CASSKTRTSERETQYF. CDR3 nucleotide sequence: TGTGCCAGCAGCAAAACTCGGACTAGCGAACGGGAGACCCAGTACTTC. The chain carries TRBV11-2 and TRBJ2-5, with 9 bases lining up with TRBD2. Trimming took 5 bases from V and 5 from J; bases not matched to a gene: 12. Germline loops: CDR1 SGHAT, CDR2 FQNNGV. The CDR3 is 16 amino acids.

The chain is built from TRBV5-1 and TRBJ2-5; 11 bases align to TRBD2. The CDR3 sequence is 17 residues long. V was clipped by 2 bases and J by 4 bases; unmatched bases: 10. The V gene's germline CDR1 is SGHRS and CDR2 YFSETQ. The CDR3 DNA sequence: TGCGCCAGCAGCTTTATAGCGGGAGGGCCGTCTCGAGAGACCCAGTACTTC. Amino acids: CASSFIAGGPSRETQYF.

V and J are TRBV5-1 and TRBJ2-3, with a possible D match to TRBD2 (5 bases). Trimming took off 7 bases at V and 7 bases at J, with 10 bases between the two ends. Germline values: CDR1 SGHRS, CDR2 YFSETQ. This CDR3 has 11 residues. The CDR3 DNA reads as TGCGCCAGCGGCTCGGGGAATACGCAGTATTTT. It yields the protein CASGSGNTQYF.

CDR3 coding DNA: TGTGCCAGCAGCCCCGAGGCAGGGGGCGTCGGTGAAGCTTTCTTT. Translating gives CASSPEAGGVGEAFF. This sequence joins TRBV7-8 and TRBJ1-1; 8 bases line up with TRBD1. Trimming removed 5 bases from V and 7 bases from J; junction bases left unmatched: 12. CDR3 length equals 15 residues. CDR1 and CDR2 (germline): SGHVS, FQNEAQ.

In its sample, this clonotype was seen a few times. The chain carries TRBV5-4 and TRBJ1-1, with D unresolved. CDR1 is SGHNT, CDR2 YYREEE, per germline (reference sequence). Trimming pared 0 bases from V and 1 base from J, leaving 7 bases between. There are 14 residues in the CDR3. CDR3 DNA: TGTGCCAGCAGCTTGGAGTCGGGGAACACTGAAGCTTTCTTT. It yields the protein CASSLESGNTEAFF.

This clonotype was seen more than once but under ten times. The rearrangement joins TRBV10-3 to TRBJ2-7; D not certain. The CDR3 is made up of 14 amino acids. Deletions cut 6 bases from V and 6 bases from J, with 18 bases between. Germline CDR1 reads ENHRY; CDR2 reads SYGVKD. DNA for the CDR3: TGTGCCATCAGATTAGCCAGTGGAAGTTCCGAGCAGTACTTC. The encoded protein is CAIRLASGSSEQYF.

This chain links TRBV20-1 with TRBJ1-5; D is unclear. Germline CDR1 and CDR2: DFQATT and SNEGSKA (reference sequence). This CDR3 spans 15 amino acids. V lost 5 bases and J lost 0, with 14 bases in between. CDR3 region: CSASRPAYSNQPQHF. CDR3 in DNA: TGCAGTGCTTCACGGCCAGCCTATAGCAATCAGCCCCAGCATTTT.